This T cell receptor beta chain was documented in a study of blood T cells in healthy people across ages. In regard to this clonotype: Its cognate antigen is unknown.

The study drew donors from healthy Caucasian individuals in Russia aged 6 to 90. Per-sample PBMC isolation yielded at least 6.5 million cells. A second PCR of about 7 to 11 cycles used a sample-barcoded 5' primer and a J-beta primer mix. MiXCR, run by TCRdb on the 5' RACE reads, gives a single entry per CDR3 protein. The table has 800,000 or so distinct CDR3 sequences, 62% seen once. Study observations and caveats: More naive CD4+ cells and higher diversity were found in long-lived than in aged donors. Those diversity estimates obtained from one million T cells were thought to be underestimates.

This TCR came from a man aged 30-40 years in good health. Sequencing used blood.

The DNA of the CDR3 is TGTGCCAGCAGCAAGGTTGGCTACACCTTC. This sequence encodes CASSKVGYTF. V usage is TRBV25-1 and J usage is TRBJ1-2; D is undetermined. The CDR3 is 10 residues long. Germline V CDR1 and CDR2: MGHDK, SYGVNS. V was trimmed by 6 bases and J by 7 bases, leaving 6 bases between them.